This T cell receptor (beta chain) was identified during a study of PD-1 blockade in classical Hodgkin lymphoma. General observations from the study: At baseline, newly diagnosed patients reportedly showed less TCR diversity than healthy donors. Patients were excluded if nivolumab began under 1 year after ASCT (the autologous transplant).

The CDR3 runs 15 residues. With 7 bases removed from V and 0 bases from J, the gap between germline ends came to 12 bases. The germline gives CDR1 MDHEN, CDR2 SYDVKM. The data were produced by immunoSEQ multiplex PCR, yet TCRdb's version contains in-frame clones alone and is incomplete. The sample holds approximately 49,000 clones; approximately 80% are singletons and the top ten take 19%. Time point specified: cycle 4 day 1 (C4D1), after six to seven weeks of nivolumab. All trial patients relapsed after autologous stem cell transplantation. The patients, who had relapsed/refractory classical Hodgkin lymphoma, achieved best responses of complete response, partial response or progressive disease. Of note for this clone: What it binds is not known.

The TCR originated in a human donor with classical Hodgkin lymphoma. Sequencing was performed on peripheral blood mononuclear cells (PBMCs), taken before the fourth cycle of nivolumab. This chain connects TRBV28 to TRBJ2-2; D is possibly TRBD2 (6 bases). For the CDR3, the DNA is TGTGCCAGCATTACCGGGGGTACGAACACCGGGGAGCTGTTTTTT. Encoded protein: CASITGGTNTGELFF.